The present T cell receptor (beta chain) was sequenced within a study of cytomegalovirus exposure and HLA in healthy donors. Remarks on this clone: Its specificity is not known.

CDR3 length: 15 residues. V lost 6 bases, J lost 4 bases, and 9 bases stayed unmatched. The germline V gene encodes CDR1 SQVTM and CDR2 ANQGSEA. Study-wide results and limits: The study labeled under 200 TCR beta chains cytomegalovirus-associated.

Clones were sequenced by immunoSEQ multiplex PCR, and TCRdb holds only the in-frame ones, with some missing. The sample has tens of thousands of clones, approximately 90% seen once. Source material: PBMCs. The chain recombines TRBV29-1 with TRBJ2-6; TRBD1 agrees at 7 bases. The receptor was isolated from a woman under 30 in good health and CMV-seropositive. CDR3 sequence (DNA): TGCAGCGTGGCAAGGGGGCAGGACGGGGCCAACGTCCTGACTTTC. This encodes CSVARGQDGANVLTF.